This T cell receptor beta chain was captured by sequencing in a study of blood T cell repertoires in COVID-19 (dated by TCRdb to between 2020 and 2021). In terms of the full investigation: Samples from collaborators originated in the United States, Italy and Spain and spanned both the acute and convalescent phases of COVID-19. The material from the prospective study consisted of cDNA or gDNA derived from T cells, B-cell-depleted T cells, or PBMCs. A de-identified subject ID, COVID-19 status, age in years and sex were almost always included in the sample metadata. Subjects who had been exposed to COVID-19, were actively infected with it, or had recovered from it provided the deeply sampled blood TCRbeta repertoires that made up the dataset. Where available, HLA class I and class II types were obtained from metadata supplied by the sample provider rather than from assay-based typing. The repertoires were released in a freely available public database meant as a resource for research on the immune response to SARS-CoV-2. The samples were drawn from two sources: the first 160 participants of the ongoing ImmuneRACE study, and 950 to 1,500 subjects contributed by 6 global collaborators. Study-wide conclusions, independent of this receptor: Clinical and demographic metadata were provided uncurated, with the amount varying by source and participant.

For this clone: The target of this receptor is not known. Base qualities were left out, and no much larger clone turns up one base away.

Whole blood was collected in K2EDTA tubes by collaborating institutions according to the institutions' own protocols. For TCRbeta analysis, collaborator samples were shipped as frozen whole blood, as isolated PBMCs, or as DNA extracted from either sample type. The germline V gene encodes CDR1 SGHRS and CDR2 YFSETQ. Inclusive of the bounding cysteine and phenylalanine, the CDR3 is 14 residues long. Just CDR3 DNA is preserved here, 42 bases in frame from base 1. V is cut by 4 bases and J by 4 bases, and the space between the germline ends is 9 bases. The immunoSEQ Assay, a bias-controlled multiplex PCR, was used to amplify TCRbeta CDR3 regions from genomic DNA. The study's own analysis went as follows. Within the assay, amplification of reference gene primers was used to estimate how many nucleated cells each sample contained. Sequence reads were collapsed and filtered to measure the absolute abundance of every unique TCRbeta CDR3 rearrangement. Productive Simpson clonality was computed per sample as the square root of Simpson's diversity index over productive rearrangements. The source is immuneACCESS, and TCRdb retained only in-frame sequences with V and J called. Part of the clones is not carried over; for the studies checked, unresolved V genes explain less than half of this, and the remainder is unexplained. The V and J calls and clone size are taken from that table; D and trimming were inferred from the DNA. The sample has tens of thousands of clones on record, approximately 85% of them singletons. The ten largest make up 7% to 9% of the sample.

Input material: peripheral blood. The sequence derives from a man aged 45-65 years with active COVID-19. Here the chain combines TRBV5-1 and TRBJ1-6; the D gene is not confidently resolved. The CDR3 region has the sequence CASSPREYNSPLHF. In nucleotides, the sequence is TGCGCCAGCAGCCCCCGGGAATATAATTCACCCCTCCACTTT.